This T cell receptor (beta chain) was sequenced during a study of blood T cell repertoires in COVID-19. Study-level information: COVID-19 samples, acute and convalescent, were from the United States, Italy and Spain. T cells, B-cell-depleted T cells, or PBMCs provided the cDNA or gDNA that served as material.

This clone was detected a few times. Authors' methods: Cell counts per sample came from amplifying reference gene primers. This table comes from immunoSEQ multiplex PCR, and its TCRdb copy is limited to in-frame clones, with some not included. V and J calls and clone size are as listed in that table; D and trimming were resolved from the DNA. The sample contains roughly 81,000 clones, approximately 86% of which appear only once. Germline CDR1 and CDR2: WSHSY and SAAADI. V dropped 6 bases and J dropped 0; count of bases not matched to a gene: 5. The CDR3 is 15 residues long. The rearrangement joins TRBV10-2 to TRBJ1-2; 9 nucleotides line up with TRBD1. Sequencing was performed on peripheral blood. The TCR sequence derives from a man aged 35-49 years with acute or convalescent COVID-19. The DNA of the CDR3 is TGCGCCAGCAGCGCCGGGACAGGGTCTAACTATGGCTACACCTTC. Amino acids: CASSAGTGSNYGYTF.